This TCR beta chain was identified during a study of shared clonotypes between healthy human individuals. CDR3 length: 16 amino acids. Germline values: CDR1 SGDLS, CDR2 YYNGEE. Trimming removed 4 bases from V and 0 bases from J, with 15 bases in between. Sequencing used immunoSEQ multiplex PCR; TCRdb keeps in-frame clones, though not all of them. The sample has 1.6 million or so clones; around 98.5% are singletons. The chain recombines TRBV9 with TRBJ2-3; tentative D call: TRBD1 (6 bases). The sequence was obtained from a man under 40 in good health. The source material was naive CD4+ T cells sorted from blood. The subset is: CD45RA+ positively selected. CDR3 residues: CASSPQGTTSTDTQYF. CDR3 coding DNA: TGTGCCAGCAGCCCCCAGGGGACGACTAGCACAGATACGCAGTATTTT.